This TCR beta chain originates from a study of OX40 agonist ivuxolimab in advanced cancers. About this clone itself: Its matching antigen is unknown.

Libraries were prepared by immunoSEQ multiplex PCR; TCRdb keeps only in-frame clonotypes and omits some of them. The sample lists tens of thousands of clones, more than 85% occurring once. Whole-study findings and limits: The study found that CD8+ T cells averaged more expanded clones than CD4+. Clones of CD4+ and CD8+ blood T cells grew by week 6 at doses of 0.1 to 3.0 mg/kg. Patients with a partial response at 0.1-3.0 mg/kg had among the lowest clonal expansion.

This TCR came from an adult with an advanced solid tumor such as melanoma, head and neck, liver or kidney cancer. The starting material was CD4+ or CD8+ T cells sorted from blood, obtained in a trial of the OX40 agonist ivuxolimab.

CDR3 loop: CASSLAEGRTGNTIYF. The CDR3 DNA sequence: TGTGCCAGCAGCTTAGCCGAGGGGCGAACTGGAAACACCATATATTTT. The chain carries TRBV7-8 and TRBJ1-3; D may be TRBD1 (5 bases). The CDR3 contains 16 residues. Trimming took 0 bases from V and 2 from J, leaving 11 bases between them. Germline V gives CDR1 SGHVS, CDR2 FQNEAQ.